In its sample, the clone carrying this T cell receptor beta chain was seen many times. The antigen is undetermined. Methods used by the authors: Sample-level TCR yields exhibited a median of about 96,000, with a range of 23,224 to 690,600. Each CDR3 protein is one row after TCRdb ran MiXCR on the RACE reads. These V and J calls derive from TCRdb rather than the authors' analysis. This table has roughly 92,000 distinct CDR3 sequences, about an eighth appearing once. CDR3 size: 12 residues. Germline V gene sequence: CDR1 SGHNT, CDR2 YENEEA. Germline trimming cut 5 bases from V and 8 bases from J; bases unmatched to any gene: 5. The data belong to a study of human T cells and chemical hapten exposure. Points from the study as a whole: Compared with pre-sensitization or healthy control sets, expanded TCRs clustered more. It should be noted that donors had alopecia, so their immune response may differ from healthy people's. There was no change with DPC sensitization in TCRs above 1 in 1000 frequency.

Time point noted: patch test 2, 6 weeks after DPC sensitization. As to treatment: therapeutic diphenylcyclopropenone sensitization with weekly scalp DPC. This TCR came from a woman between 40 and 55 years old with alopecia areata. Some clones in this sample may be carry-over from other donors' samples. Here the sequenced sample was whole blood, taken in connection with sensitization to the hapten diphenylcyclopropenone (DPC). This sequence joins TRBV11-3 and TRBJ1-2, with TRBD1 identical over 7 bases. The chain's CDR3 is CASSRGGEGYTF. CDR3 in DNA: TGTGCCAGCAGCCGAGGGGGCGAAGGCTACACCTTC.